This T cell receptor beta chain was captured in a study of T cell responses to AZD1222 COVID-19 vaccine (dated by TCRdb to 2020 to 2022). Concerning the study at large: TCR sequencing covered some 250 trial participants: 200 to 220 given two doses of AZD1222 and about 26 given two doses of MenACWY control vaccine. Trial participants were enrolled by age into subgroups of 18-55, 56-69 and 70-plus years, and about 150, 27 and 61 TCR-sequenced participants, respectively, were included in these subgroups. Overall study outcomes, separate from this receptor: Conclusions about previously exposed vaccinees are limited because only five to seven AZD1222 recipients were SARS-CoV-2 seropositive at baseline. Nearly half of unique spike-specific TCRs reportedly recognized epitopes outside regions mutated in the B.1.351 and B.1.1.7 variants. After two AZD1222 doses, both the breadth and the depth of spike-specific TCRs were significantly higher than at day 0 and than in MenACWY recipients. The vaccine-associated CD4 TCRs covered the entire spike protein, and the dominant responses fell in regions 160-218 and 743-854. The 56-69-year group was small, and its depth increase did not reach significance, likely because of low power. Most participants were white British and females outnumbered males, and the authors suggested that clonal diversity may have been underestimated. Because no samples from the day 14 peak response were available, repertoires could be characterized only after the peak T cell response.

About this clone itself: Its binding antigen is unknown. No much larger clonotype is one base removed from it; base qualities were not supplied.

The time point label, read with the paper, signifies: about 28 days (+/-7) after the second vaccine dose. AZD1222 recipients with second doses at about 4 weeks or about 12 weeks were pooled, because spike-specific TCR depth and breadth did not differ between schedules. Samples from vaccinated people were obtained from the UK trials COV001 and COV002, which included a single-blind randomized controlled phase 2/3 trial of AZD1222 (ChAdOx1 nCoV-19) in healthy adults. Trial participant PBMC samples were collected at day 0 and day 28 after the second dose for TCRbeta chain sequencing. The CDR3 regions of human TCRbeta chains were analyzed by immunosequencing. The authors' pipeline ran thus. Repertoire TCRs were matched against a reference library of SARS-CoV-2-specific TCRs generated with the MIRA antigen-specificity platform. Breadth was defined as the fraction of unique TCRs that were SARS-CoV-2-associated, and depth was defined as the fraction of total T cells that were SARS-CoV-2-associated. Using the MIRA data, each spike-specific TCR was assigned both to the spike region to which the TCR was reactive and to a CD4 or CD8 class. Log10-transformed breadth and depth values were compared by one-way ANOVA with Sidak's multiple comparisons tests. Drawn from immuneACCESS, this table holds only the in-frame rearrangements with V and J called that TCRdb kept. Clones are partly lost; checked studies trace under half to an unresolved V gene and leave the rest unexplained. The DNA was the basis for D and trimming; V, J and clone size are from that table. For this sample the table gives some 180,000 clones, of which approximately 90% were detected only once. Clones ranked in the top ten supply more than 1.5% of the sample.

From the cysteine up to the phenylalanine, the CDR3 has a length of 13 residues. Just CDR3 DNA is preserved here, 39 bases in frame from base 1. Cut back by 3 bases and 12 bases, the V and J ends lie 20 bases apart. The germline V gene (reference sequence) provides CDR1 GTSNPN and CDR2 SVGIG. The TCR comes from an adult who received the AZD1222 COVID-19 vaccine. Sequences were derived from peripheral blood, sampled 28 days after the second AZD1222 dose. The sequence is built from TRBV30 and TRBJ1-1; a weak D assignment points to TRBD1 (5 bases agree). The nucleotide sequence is TGTGCCTGGAGCCTTGGACCAGGGCGGGTGTCTTTCTTT. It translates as CAWSLGPGRVSFF.